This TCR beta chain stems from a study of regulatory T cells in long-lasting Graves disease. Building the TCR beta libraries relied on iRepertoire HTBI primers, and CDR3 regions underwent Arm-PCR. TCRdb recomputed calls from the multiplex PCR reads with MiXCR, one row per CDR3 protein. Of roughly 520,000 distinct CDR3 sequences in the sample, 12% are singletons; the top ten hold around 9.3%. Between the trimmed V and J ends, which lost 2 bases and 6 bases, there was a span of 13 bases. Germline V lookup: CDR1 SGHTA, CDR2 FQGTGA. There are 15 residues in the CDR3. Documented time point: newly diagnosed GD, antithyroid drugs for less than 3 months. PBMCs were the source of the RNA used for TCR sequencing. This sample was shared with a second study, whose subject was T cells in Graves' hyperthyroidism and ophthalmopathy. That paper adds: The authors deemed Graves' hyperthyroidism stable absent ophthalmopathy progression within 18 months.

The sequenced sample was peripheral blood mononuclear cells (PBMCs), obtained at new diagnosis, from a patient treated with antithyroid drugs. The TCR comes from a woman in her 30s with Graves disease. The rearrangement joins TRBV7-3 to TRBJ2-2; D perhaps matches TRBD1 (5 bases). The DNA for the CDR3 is TGTGCCAGCAGCTTATTGGGGCAGGCAGCCGGGGAGCTGTTTTTT. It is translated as CASSLLGQAAGELFF.